The 4 T cell receptor beta chains reported below all come from one sample, sequenced in a study of CD8+ T cells in alopecia areata. It was cDNA, reverse transcribed from extracted RNA, that served as the sequencing template. Generated by immunoSEQ multiplex PCR, the TCRdb table keeps only in-frame clones and is missing some. The sample holds roughly 110,000 clones, around 50% seen once. The treatment was: oral pan-JAK inhibitor, 5-10 mg twice daily. The sequenced sample was CD8+ T cells sorted from blood, obtained at week 24, from a patient treated with tofacitinib. These receptors all come from a human donor with alopecia areata.

This clone was picked up a small number of times. The CDR3 region is CASSFSGDTDTQYF. The CDR3 region has the DNA TGTGCCAGCAGCTTTAGCGGGGACACAGATACGCAGTATTTT. The genes are TRBV7-9 and TRBJ2-3; 8 bases are shared with TRBD2. CDR1 SEHNR and CDR2 FQNEAQ come from the germline V gene (reference sequence). Germline trimming cut 3 bases from V and 2 bases from J; bases unmatched to any gene: 1. CDR3 length: 14 residues.

The chain joins TRBV5-1 to TRBJ1-5, with TRBD1 identical over 7 bases. Germline CDR1 is SGHRS and CDR2 is YFSETQ. The CDR3 contains 15 residues. The V segment lost 3 bases and the J segment 2 bases; nucleotides outside the gene matches: 5. The CDR3 loop reads CASSYTGEGNQPQHF. The CDR3 DNA is TGCGCCAGCAGCTATACAGGGGAAGGCAATCAGCCCCAGCATTTT.

The chain recombines TRBV9 with TRBJ2-5, with 7 bases matching TRBD1. Looked up from germline, CDR1 is SGDLS and CDR2 is YYNGEE. This CDR3 has 16 residues. V lost 3 bases, J lost 4 bases, and 12 bases stayed unmatched. The CDR3, as DNA: TGTGCCAGCAGCGCCACTCATAGGGGGCTAGGAGAGACCCAGTACTTC. This encodes CASSATHRGLGETQYF. Supplemented by reference TRBV9 and TRBJ2-5, the full variable domain reads DSGVTQTPKHLITATGQRVTLRCSPRSGDLSVYWYQQSLDQGLQFLIQYYNGEERAKGNILERFSAQQFPDLHSELNLSSLELGDSALYFCASSATHRGLGETQYFGPGTRLLVL.

The chain uses TRBV5-1 and TRBJ2-5, with a weak D call TRBD2 (5 bases). The germline gives CDR1 SGHRS, CDR2 YFSETQ. Trimming removed 0 bases at V and 0 bases at J, with 9 bases between. CDR3 size: 15 residues. In DNA, the CDR3 is TGCGCCAGCAGCTTGGACTCGGGGAACCAAGAGACCCAGTACTTC. This sequence encodes CASSLDSGNQETQYF.